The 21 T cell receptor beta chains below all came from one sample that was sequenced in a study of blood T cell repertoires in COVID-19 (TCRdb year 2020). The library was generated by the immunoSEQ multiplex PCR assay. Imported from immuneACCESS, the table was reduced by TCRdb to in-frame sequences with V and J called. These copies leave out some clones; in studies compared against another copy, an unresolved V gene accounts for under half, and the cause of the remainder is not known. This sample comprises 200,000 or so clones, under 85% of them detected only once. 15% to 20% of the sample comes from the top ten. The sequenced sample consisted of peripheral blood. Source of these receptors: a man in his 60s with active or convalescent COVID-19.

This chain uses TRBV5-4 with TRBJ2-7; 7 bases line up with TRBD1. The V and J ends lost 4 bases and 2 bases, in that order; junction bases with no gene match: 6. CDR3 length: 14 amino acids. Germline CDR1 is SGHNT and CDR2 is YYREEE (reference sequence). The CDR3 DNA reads TGTGCCAGCAGCCGCGACAGGGCCACCTACGAGCAGTACTTC. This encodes CASSRDRATYEQYF.

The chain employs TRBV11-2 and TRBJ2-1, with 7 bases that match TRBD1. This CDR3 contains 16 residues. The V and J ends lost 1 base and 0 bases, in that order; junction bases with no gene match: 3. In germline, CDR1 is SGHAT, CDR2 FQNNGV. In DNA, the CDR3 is TGTGCCAGCAGCTTAGGTACAGGGGCCTCCTACAATGAGCAGTTCTTC. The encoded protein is CASSLGTGASYNEQFF.

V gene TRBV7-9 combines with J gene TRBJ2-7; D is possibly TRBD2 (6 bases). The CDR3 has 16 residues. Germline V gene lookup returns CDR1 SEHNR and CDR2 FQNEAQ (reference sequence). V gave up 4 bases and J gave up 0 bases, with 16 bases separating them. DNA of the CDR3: TGTGCCAGCAGCTCCTACAGGATCGGGAGCTCCTACGAGCAGTACTTC. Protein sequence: CASSSYRIGSSYEQYF.

In DNA, the CDR3 is TGTGCCAGCAGCCCCCGGGGACAGCGACTCAATGAGCAGTTCTTC. Protein product: CASSPRGQRLNEQFF. The rearrangement links TRBV5-5 to TRBJ2-1; 7 bases line up with TRBD1. With 4 bases clipped from V and 6 bases from J, the junction kept 10 bases outside the gene matches. The CDR3 has 15 residues. Germline values: CDR1 SGHKS, CDR2 YYEKEE (reference sequence).

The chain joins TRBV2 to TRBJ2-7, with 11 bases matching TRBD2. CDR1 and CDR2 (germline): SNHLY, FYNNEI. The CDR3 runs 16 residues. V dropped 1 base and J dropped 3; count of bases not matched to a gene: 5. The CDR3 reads CASSEGLAGLDYEQYF. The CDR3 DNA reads TGTGCCAGCAGTGAAGGACTAGCGGGATTAGACTACGAGCAGTACTTC.

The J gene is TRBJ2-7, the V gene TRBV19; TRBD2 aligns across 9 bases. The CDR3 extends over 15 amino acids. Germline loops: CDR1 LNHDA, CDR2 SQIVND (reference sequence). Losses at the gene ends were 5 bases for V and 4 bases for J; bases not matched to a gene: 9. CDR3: CASSPPGSGRYEQYF. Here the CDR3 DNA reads TGTGCCAGTAGTCCCCCGGGTAGCGGGAGATACGAGCAGTACTTC. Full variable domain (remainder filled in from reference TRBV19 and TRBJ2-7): DGGITQSPKYLFRKEGQNVTLSCEQNLNHDAMYWYRQDPGQGLRLIYYSQIVNDFQKGDIAEGYSVSREKKESFPLTVTSAQKNPTAFYLCASSPPGSGRYEQYFGPGTRLTVT.

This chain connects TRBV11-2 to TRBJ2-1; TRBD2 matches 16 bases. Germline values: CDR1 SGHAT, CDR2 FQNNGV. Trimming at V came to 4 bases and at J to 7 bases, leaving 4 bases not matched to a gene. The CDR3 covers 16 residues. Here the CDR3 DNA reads TGTGCCAGCAGCTCTGGGACTAGCGGGAGGGGGAATGAGCAGTTCTTC. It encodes CASSSGTSGRGNEQFF.

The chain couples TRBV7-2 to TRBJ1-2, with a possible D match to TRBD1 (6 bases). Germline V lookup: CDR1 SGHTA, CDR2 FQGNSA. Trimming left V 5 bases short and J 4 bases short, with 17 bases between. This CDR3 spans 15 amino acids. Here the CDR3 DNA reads TGTGCCAGCAGCCTTCTTCTGACAGGAGGCTATGGCTACACCTTC. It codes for CASSLLLTGGYGYTF.

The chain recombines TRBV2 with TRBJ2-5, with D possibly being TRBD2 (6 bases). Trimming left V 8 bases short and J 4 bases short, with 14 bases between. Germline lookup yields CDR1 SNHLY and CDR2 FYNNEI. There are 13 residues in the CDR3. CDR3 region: CASSATAGETQYF. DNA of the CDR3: TGTGCCAGCTCCGCTACAGCGGGAGAGACCCAGTACTTC.

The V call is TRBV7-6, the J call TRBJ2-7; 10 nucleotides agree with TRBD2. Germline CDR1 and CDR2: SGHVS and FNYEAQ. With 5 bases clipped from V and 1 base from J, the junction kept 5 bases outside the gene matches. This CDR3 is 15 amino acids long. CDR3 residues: CASSNRLAGSYEQYF. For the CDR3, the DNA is TGTGCCAGCAGCAACCGACTAGCGGGTTCCTACGAGCAGTACTTC.

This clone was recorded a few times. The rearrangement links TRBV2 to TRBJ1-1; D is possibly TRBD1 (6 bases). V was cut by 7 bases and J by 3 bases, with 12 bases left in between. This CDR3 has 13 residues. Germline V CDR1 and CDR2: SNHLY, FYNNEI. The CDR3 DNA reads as TGTGCCAGCATTGGCCAGGGGCACACTGAAGCTTTCTTT. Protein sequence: CASIGQGHTEAFF.

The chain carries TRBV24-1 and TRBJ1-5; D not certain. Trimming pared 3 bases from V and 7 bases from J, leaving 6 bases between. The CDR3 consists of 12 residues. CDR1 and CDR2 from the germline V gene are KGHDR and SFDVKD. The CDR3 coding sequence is TGTGCCACCAGTGATCCGGGGCAGCCCCAGCATTTT. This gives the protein CATSDPGQPQHF.

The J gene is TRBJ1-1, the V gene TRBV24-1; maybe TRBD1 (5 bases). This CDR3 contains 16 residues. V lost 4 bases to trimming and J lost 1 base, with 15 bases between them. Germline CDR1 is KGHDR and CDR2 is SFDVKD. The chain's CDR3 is CATSDTGAGKNTEAFF. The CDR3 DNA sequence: TGTGCCACCAGTGACACTGGGGCAGGAAAGAACACTGAAGCTTTCTTT.

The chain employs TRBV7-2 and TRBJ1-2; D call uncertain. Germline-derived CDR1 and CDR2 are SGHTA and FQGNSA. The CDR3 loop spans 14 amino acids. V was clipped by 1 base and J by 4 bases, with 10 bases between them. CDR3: CASSLEAAGYGYTF. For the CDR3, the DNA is TGTGCCAGCAGCTTAGAAGCGGCAGGCTATGGCTACACCTTC.

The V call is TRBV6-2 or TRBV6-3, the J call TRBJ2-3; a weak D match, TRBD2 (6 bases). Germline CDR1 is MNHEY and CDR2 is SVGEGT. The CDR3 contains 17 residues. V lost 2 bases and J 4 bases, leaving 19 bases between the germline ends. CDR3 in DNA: TGTGCCAGCAGTTACCGAGGACTGGGGTGGAGGGCAGATACGCAGTATTTT. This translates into CASSYRGLGWRADTQYF.

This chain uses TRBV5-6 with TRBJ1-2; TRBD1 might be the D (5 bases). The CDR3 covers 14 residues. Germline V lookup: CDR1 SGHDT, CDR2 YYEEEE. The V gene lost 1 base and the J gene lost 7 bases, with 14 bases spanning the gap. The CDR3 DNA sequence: TGTGCCAGCAGCTTGTGGGGACTCGGCAGTGGCTACACCTTC. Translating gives CASSLWGLGSGYTF.

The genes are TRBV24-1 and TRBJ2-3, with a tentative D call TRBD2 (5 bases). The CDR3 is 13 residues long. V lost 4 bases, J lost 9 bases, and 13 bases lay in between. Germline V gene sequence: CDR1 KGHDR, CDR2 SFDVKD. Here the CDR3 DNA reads TGTGCCACCAGTGAAAGGGCGGCTAGCACGCAGTATTTT. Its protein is CATSERAASTQYF.

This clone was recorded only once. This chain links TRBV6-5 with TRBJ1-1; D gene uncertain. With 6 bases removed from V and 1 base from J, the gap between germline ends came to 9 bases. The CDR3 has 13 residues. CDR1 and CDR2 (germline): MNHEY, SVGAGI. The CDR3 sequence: CASSRGKNTEAFF. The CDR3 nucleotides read TGTGCCAGCAGCAGAGGGAAGAACACTGAAGCTTTCTTT.

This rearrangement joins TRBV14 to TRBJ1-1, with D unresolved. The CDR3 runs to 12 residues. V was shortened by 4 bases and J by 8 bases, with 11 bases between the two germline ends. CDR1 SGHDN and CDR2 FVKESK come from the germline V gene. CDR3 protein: CASSRGGPEAFF. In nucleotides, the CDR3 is TGTGCCAGCAGCCGGGGAGGCCCCGAAGCTTTCTTT. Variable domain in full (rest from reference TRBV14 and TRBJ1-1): EAGVTQFPSHSVIEKGQTVTLRCDPISGHDNLYWYRRVMGKEIKFLLHFVKESKQDESGMPNNRFLAERTGGTYSTLKVQPAELEDSGVYFCASSRGGPEAFFGQGTRLTVV.

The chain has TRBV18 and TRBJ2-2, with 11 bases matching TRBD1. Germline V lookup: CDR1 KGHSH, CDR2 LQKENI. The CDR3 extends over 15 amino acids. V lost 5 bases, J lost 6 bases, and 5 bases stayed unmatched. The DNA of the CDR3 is TGTGCCAGCTCAACGGGACAGGGGGTATCCGGGGAGCTGTTTTTT. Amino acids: CASSTGQGVSGELFF.

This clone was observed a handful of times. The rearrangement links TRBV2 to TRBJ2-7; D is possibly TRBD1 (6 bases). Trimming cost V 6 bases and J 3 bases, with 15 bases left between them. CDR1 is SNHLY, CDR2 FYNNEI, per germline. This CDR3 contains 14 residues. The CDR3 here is CASSPDRSVYEQYF. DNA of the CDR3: TGTGCCAGCAGCCCCGACAGGTCAGTCTACGAGCAGTACTTC.